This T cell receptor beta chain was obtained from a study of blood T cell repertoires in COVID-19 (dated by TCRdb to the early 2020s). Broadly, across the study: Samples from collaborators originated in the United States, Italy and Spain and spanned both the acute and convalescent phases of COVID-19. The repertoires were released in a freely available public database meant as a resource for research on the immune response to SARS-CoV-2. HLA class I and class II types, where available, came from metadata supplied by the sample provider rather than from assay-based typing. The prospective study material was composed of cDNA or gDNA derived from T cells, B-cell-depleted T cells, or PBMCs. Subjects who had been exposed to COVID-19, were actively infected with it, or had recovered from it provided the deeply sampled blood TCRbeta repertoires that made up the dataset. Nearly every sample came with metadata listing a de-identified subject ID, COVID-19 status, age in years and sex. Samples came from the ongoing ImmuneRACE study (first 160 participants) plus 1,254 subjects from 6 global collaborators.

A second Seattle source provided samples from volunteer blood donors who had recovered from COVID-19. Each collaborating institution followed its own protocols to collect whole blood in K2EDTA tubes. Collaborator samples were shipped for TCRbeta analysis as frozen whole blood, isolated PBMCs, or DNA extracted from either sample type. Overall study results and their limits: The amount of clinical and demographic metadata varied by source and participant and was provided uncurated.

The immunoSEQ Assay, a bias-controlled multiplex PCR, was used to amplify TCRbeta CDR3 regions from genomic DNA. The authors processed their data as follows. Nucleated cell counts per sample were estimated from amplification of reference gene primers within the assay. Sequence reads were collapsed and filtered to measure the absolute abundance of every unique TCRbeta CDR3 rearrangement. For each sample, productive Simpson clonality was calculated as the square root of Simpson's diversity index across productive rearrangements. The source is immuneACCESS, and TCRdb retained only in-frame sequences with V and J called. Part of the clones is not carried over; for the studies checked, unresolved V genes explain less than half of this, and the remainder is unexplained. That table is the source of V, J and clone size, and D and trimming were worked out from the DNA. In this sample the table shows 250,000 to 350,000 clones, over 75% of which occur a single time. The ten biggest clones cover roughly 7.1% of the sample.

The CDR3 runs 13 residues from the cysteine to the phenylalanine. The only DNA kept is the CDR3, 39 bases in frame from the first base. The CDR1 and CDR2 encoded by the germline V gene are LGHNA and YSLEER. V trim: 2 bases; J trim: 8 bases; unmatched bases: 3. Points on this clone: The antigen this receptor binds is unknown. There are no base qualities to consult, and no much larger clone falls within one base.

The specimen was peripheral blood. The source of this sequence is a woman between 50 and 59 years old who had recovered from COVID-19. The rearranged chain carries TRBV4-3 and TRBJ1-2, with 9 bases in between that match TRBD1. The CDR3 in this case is CASSQTGGVGYTF. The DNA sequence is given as TGCGCCAGCAGCCAAACAGGGGGCGTCGGCTACACCTTC.